This is a list of T cell receptor beta chains from one sample in a study of shared T cell receptors in the human thymus. The protocol was immunoSEQ multiplex PCR, while the TCRdb copy is restricted to in-frame clones and leaves out a portion. The table has hundreds of thousands of clones, 75% to 90% seen once; the top ten hold roughly 0.01%. This same sample was also taken into another study, of human thymus T cells.

Sample: thymocytes. Every receptor here comes from a girl less than two years old with a congenital heart defect. CDR3s leave out the opening cysteine and the closing phenylalanine or tryptophan. D genes are given only for firm matches.

>TRBJ1-2|TRBV29-1|TRBD1
SVLPVWDREANYGYT
>TRBJ2-2|TRBV2|TRBD1
ASRRQGAGEPGELF
>TRBJ1-2|TRBV7-4|TRBD1
ASSLDHRGFEGYT
>TRBJ2-5|TRBV6-6|TRBD1
ASSYADRGRQETQY
>TRBJ2-1|TRBV7-2|NA
ASSLWAGLSYNEQF
>TRBJ2-1|TRBV2|TRBD2
ASSETSSKLTYNEQF
>TRBJ1-2|TRBV28|TRBD1
ASSLEFRTGGSEGYT
>TRBJ2-1|TRBV7-6|TRBD2
ASSARTSGGHNEQF
>TRBJ1-1|TRBV9|NA
ASSVSDGGETEAF
>TRBJ2-5|TRBV5-4|NA
ASSWAPGLQETQY
>TRBJ2-1|TRBV7-6|NA
ASSLRRRRSSYNEQF
>TRBJ2-3|TRBV9|TRBD2
ASGRRGVTDTQY
>TRBJ2-7|TRBV6-5|TRBD1
ASSYTQDRGKYEQY
>TRBJ1-5|TRBV28|NA
ASSLRWGGRVSNQPQH
>TRBJ2-2|TRBV28|TRBD2
ASSPGLAGATYPGELF
>TRBJ1-1|TRBV6-1|TRBD1
ASSEVGQGSTEAF
>TRBJ1-1|TRBV5-8|NA
ASSLGNRDRGESSEAF
>TRBJ1-5|TRBV6-1|NA
ASSEPVQGGQPQH
>TRBJ2-5|TRBV5-1|NA
ASSFQGIQETQY
>TRBJ1-2|TRBV7-9|NA
ASSQLPGVYGYT
>TRBJ1-3|TRBV5-6|NA
ASSLYRGKAGNTIY
>TRBJ1-6|TRBV4-2|TRBD1
ASSQGVGSPLH
>TRBJ2-3|TRBV5-8|TRBD2
ASSGRLAGGPMGTDTQY
>TRBJ2-2|TRBV13|TRBD2
ASSLGTSYDSTGELF
>TRBJ1-3|TRBV2|NA
ASSGLVLLGSGNTIY
>TRBJ1-5|TRBV30|NA
AWRPPSWPRSNQPQH
>TRBJ1-1|TRBV4-1|NA
ASSQGGKAF
>TRBJ1-5|TRBV15|TRBD1
ATSSQDRVGGQPQH
>TRBJ2-3|TRBV11-3|NA
ASSLTSTDTQY
>TRBJ1-5|TRBV4-1|NA
ASSQDWGGNQPQH
>TRBJ2-1|TRBV7-6|TRBD2
ASSLAIPTRGGGRNEQF
>TRBJ1-3|TRBV19|NA
ATTECSGNTIY
>TRBJ1-1|TRBV21-1|NA
ASSSYGENTEAF
>TRBJ1-3|TRBV10-3|NA
AIRSKHSGNTIY
>TRBJ1-1|TRBV11-2|NA
ASSLPIRGETEAF
>TRBJ2-2|TRBV18|TRBD2
ASSLYGTSPNTGELF
>TRBJ2-1|TRBV14|NA
ASSQGRQASPTMSSSGGEQF
>TRBJ2-3|TRBV6-6|NA
ASSYSRTRGRGTQY
>TRBJ2-7|TRBV5-8|NA
ASSLAKSRVSYEQY
>TRBJ2-7|TRBV5-5|TRBD2
ASSFTSGGAYEQY
>TRBJ1-5|TRBV27|TRBD1
ASGDREAQH
>TRBJ1-6|TRBV9|NA
ASSVVLNSPLH
>TRBJ2-5|TRBV4-3|NA
ASSNDKGVGQETQY
>TRBJ1-5|TRBV28|NA
ASSLLVSDNQPQH
>TRBJ1-1|TRBV5-1|NA
ASSLAGNTEAF
>TRBJ2-3|TRBV6-4|TRBD2
ASSGTSGDTDTQY
>TRBJ1-1|TRBV28|TRBD1
ASSSTPQDRPHFEAF
>TRBJ1-1|TRBV6-6|NA
ASLDRGNTEAF
>TRBJ2-1|TRBV29-1|NA
SVVANEQF
>TRBJ2-7|TRBV6-5|TRBD2
ASSSGSPYEQY
>TRBJ1-1|TRBV27|NA
ASRVGRGGGGAF
>TRBJ1-2|TRBV23-1|TRBD1
ASSPNGTAHTNYGYT
>TRBJ2-5|TRBV4-1|TRBD1
ASSHLQGARETQY
>TRBJ1-1|TRBV2|NA
ASSPSRRGSRVKLEAF
>TRBJ1-1|TRBV6-1|NA
ASSDRQEEAF